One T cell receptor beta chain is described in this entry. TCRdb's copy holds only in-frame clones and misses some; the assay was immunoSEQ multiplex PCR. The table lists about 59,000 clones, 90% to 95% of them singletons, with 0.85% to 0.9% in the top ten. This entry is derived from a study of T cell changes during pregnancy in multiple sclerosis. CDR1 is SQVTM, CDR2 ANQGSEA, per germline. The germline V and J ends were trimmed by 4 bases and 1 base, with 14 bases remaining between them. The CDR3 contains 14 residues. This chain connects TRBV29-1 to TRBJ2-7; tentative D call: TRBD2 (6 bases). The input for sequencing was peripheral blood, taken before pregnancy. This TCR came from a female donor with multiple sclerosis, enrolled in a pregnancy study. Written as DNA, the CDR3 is TGCAGCGTTGCGAAGGGGACTCTTTCCTACGAGCAGTACTTC. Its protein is CSVAKGTLSYEQYF.